This TCR beta chain was retrieved from a study of blood T cells in healthy people across ages. A J-beta primer mix and a sample-barcoded 5' primer were used in a second PCR of roughly 6 to 12 cycles. TCRdb re-called the 5' RACE reads through MiXCR, storing one row per CDR3 protein. Counted here are 700,000 or so distinct CDR3 sequences, roughly 20% occurring once; the ten biggest clones make up about 22%. The germline CDR1 and CDR2 sequences are SGHRS and YFSETQ. The CDR3 totals 13 residues. Deletions cut 0 bases from V and 9 bases from J, with 7 bases between. As for this clonotype: What it binds is unknown.

General study findings and limits: It was held that diversity estimates obtained from one million T cells represented underestimates.

This chain links TRBV5-1 with TRBJ1-6; D not certain. Source material: blood. The TCR sequence derives from a man aged 65-85 years in good health. CDR3 bases: TGCGCCAGCAGCTTGGGCGAGGCTTCACCCCTCCACTTT. As protein: CASSLGEASPLHF.